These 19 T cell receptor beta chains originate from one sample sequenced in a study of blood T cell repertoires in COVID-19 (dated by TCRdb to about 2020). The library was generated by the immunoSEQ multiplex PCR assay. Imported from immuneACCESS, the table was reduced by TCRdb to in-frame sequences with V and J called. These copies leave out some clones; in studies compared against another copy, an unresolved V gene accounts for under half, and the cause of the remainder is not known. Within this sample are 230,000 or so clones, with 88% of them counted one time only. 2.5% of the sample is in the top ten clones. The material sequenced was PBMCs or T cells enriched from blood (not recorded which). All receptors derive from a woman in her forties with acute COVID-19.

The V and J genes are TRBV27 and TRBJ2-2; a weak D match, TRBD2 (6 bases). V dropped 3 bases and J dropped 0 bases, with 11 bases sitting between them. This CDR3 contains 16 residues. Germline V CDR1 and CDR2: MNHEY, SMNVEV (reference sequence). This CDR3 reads CASSFYGGSNTGELFF. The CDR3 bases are TGTGCCAGCAGTTTTTACGGGGGATCGAACACCGGGGAGCTGTTTTTT.

CDR3: CASSPLGRNTGELFF. In DNA form, the CDR3 reads TGCGCCAGCAGCCCTCTGGGGCGGAACACCGGGGAGCTGTTTTTT. V gene TRBV4-1 combines with J gene TRBJ2-2, with D perhaps matching TRBD1 (5 bases). This CDR3 contains 15 residues. Trimming took 4 bases from V and 1 from J, leaving 10 bases between them. CDR1 and CDR2 (germline): MGHRA, YSYEKL.

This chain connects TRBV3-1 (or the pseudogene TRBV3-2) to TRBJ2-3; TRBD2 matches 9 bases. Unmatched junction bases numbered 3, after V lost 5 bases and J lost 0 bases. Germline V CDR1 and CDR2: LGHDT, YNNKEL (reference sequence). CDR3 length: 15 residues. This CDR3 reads CASSASGGSTDTQYF. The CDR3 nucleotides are TGTGCCAGCAGCGCCAGCGGGGGGAGCACAGATACGCAGTATTTT.

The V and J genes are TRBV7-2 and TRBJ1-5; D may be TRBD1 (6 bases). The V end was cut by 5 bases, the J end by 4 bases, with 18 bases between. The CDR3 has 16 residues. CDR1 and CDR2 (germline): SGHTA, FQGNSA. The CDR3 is CASSVIQGGGNQPQHF. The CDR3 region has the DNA TGTGCCAGCAGCGTAATTCAGGGAGGGGGAAATCAGCCCCAGCATTTT. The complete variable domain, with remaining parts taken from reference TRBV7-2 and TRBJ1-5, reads GAGVSQSPSNKVTEKGKDVELRCDPISGHTALYWYRQSLGQGLEFLIYFQGNSAPDKSGLPSDRFSAERTGGSVSTLTIQRTQQEDSAVYLCASSVIQGGGNQPQHFGDGTRLSIL.

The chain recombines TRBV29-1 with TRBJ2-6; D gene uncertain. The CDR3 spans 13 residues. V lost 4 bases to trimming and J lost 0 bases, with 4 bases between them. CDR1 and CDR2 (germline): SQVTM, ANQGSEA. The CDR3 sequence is CSVVASGANVLTF. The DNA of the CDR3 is TGCAGCGTTGTAGCCTCTGGGGCCAACGTCCTGACTTTC.

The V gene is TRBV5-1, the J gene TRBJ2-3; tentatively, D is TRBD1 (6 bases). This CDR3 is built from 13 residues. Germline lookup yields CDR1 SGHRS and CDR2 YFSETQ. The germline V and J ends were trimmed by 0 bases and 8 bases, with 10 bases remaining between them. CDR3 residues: CASSLGGLTTQYF. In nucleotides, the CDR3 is TGCGCCAGCAGCTTGGGGGGGCTTACTACGCAGTATTTT.

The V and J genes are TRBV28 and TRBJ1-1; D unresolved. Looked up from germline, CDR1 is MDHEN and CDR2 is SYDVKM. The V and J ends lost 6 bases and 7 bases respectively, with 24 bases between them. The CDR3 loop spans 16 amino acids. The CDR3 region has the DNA TGTGCCAGCAGGATCGTCTCCAATGGAGGGCGGGGTGAAGCTTTCTTT. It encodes CASRIVSNGGRGEAFF. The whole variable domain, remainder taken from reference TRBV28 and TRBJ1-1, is DVKVTQSSRYLVKRTGEKVFLECVQDMDHENMFWYRQDPGLGLRLIYFSYDVKMKEKGDIPEGYSVSREKKERFSLILESASTNQTSMYLCASRIVSNGGRGEAFFGQGTRLTVV.

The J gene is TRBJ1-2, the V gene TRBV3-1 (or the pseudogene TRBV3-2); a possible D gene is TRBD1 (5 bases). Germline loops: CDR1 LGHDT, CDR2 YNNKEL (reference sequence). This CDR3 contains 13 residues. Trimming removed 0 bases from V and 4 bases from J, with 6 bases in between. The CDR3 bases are TGTGCCAGCAGCCAAGACAGGGTCTATGGCTACACCTTC. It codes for CASSQDRVYGYTF.

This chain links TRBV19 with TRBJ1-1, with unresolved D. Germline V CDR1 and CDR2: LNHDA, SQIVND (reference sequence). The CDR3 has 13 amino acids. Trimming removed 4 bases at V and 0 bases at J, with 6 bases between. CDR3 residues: CASSTQMNTEAFF. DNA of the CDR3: TGTGCCAGTAGTACCCAGATGAACACTGAAGCTTTCTTT. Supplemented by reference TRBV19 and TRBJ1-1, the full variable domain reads DGGITQSPKYLFRKEGQNVTLSCEQNLNHDAMYWYRQDPGQGLRLIYYSQIVNDFQKGDIAEGYSVSREKKESFPLTVTSAQKNPTAFYLCASSTQMNTEAFFGQGTRLTVV.

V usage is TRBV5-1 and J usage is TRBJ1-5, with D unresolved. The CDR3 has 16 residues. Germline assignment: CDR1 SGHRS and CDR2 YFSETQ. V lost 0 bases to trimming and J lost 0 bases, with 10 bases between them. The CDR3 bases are TGCGCCAGCAGCTTGGAAGTCGAGGTTAGCAATCAGCCCCAGCATTTT. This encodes CASSLEVEVSNQPQHF.

The CDR3 protein is CASSFGREETQYF. The CDR3 DNA sequence: TGTGCCAGCAGCTTCGGCAGGGAAGAGACCCAGTACTTC. The chain is built from TRBV7-2 and TRBJ2-5, with a possible D match to TRBD1 (5 bases). Germline V CDR1 and CDR2: SGHTA, FQGNSA. The ends were cut back, 3 bases at V and 3 bases at J, with 8 bases in the middle. The CDR3 has 13 residues.

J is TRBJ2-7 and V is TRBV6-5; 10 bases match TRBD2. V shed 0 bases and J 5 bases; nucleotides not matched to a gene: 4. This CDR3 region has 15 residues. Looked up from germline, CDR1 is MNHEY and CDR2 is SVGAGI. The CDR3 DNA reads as TGTGCCAGCAGTTACTCGCAGCTAGCGGGGGACGAGCAGTACTTC. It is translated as CASSYSQLAGDEQYF.

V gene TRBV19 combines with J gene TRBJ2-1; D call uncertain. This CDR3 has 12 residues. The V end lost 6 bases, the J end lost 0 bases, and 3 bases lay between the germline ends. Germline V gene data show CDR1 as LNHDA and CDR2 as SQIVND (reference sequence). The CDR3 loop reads CASRSSYNEQFF. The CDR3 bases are TGTGCCAGTAGGAGCTCCTACAATGAGCAGTTCTTC.

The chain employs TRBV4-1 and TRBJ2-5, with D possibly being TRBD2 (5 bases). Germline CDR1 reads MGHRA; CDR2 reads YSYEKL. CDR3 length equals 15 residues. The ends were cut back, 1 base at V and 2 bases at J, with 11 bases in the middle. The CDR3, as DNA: TGCGCCAGCAGCCAAGGTCCCACTAGTCAAGAGACCCAGTACTTC. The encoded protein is CASSQGPTSQETQYF.

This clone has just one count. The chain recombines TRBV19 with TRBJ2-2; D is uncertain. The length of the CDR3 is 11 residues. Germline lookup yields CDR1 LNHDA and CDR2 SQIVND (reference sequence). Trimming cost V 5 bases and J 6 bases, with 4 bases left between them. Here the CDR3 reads CASSFSGELFF. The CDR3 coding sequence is TGTGCCAGTAGTTTCTCCGGGGAGCTGTTTTTT.

The CDR3 DNA follows: TGCGCCAGCAGCTTGGTATTAGCGGGAGGGCTAGCCAAAAACATTCAGTACTTC. Translating it yields CASSLVLAGGLAKNIQYF. This chain uses TRBV5-1 with TRBJ2-4; 11 nucleotides agree with TRBD2. The ends lost 0 bases at V and 0 bases at J; junction bases unmatched: 5. In germline, CDR1 is SGHRS, CDR2 YFSETQ. This CDR3 has 18 residues. Supplemented by reference TRBV5-1 and TRBJ2-4, the full variable domain reads KAGVTQTPRYLIKTRGQQVTLSCSPISGHRSVSWYQQTPGQGLQFLFEYFSETQRNKGNFPGRFSGRQFSNSRSEMNVSTLELGDSALYLCASSLVLAGGLAKNIQYFGAGTRLSVL.

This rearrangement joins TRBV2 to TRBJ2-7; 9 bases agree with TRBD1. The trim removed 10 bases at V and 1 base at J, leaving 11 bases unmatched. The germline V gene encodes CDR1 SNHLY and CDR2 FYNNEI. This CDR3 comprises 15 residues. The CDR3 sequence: CATLAGTGLSYEQYF. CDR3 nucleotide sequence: TGTGCCACCTTAGCCGGGACAGGGTTGTCCTACGAGCAGTACTTC. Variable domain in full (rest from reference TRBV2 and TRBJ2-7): EPEVTQTPSHQVTQMGQEVILRCVPISNHLYFYWYRQILGQKVEFLVSFYNNEISEKSEIFDDQFSVERPDGSNFTLKIRSTKLEDSAMYFCATLAGTGLSYEQYFGPGTRLTVT.

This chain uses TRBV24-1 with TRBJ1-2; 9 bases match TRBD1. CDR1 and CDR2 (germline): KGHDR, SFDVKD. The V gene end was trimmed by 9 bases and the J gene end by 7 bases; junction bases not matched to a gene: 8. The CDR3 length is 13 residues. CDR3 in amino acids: CATRGDRDGGYTF. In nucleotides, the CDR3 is TGTGCCACCCGGGGGGACAGGGATGGTGGCTACACCTTC.

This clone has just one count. CDR3 nucleotide sequence: TGTGCCAGCAGCTCAGCAGGGATCGGGAGAGGGATTGAAGCTTTCTTT. This gives the protein CASSSAGIGRGIEAFF. V gene TRBV11-2 combines with J gene TRBJ1-1, with a tentative D call TRBD1 (5 bases). Germline values: CDR1 SGHAT, CDR2 FQNNGV. Trimming cost V 4 bases and J 7 bases, with 22 bases left between them. The CDR3 consists of 16 residues.